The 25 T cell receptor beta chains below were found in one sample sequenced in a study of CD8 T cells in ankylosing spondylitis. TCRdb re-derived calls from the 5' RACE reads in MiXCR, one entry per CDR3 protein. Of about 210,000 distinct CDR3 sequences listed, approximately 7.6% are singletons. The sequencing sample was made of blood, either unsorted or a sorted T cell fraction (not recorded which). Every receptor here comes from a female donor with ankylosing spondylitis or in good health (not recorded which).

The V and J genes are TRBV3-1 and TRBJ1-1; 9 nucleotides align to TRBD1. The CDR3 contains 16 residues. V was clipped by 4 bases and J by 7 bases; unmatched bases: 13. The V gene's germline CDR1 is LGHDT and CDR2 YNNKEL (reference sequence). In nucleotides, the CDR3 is TGTGCCAGCAGCCTTTCGCCGGGACAGGGATCCAGTGAAGCTTTCTTT. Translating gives CASSLSPGQGSSEAFF.

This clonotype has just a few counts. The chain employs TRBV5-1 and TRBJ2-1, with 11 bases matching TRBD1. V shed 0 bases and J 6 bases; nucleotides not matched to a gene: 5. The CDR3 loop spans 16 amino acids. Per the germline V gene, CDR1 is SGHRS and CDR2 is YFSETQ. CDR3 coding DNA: TGCGCCAGCAGCTTGGCCGGGACAGGGGGGCCCAATGAGCAGTTCTTC. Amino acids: CASSLAGTGGPNEQFF.

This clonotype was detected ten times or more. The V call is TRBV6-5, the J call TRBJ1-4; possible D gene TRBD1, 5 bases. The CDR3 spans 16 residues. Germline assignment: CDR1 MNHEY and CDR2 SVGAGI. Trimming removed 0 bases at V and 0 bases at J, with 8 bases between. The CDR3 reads CASSYSLQATNEKLFF. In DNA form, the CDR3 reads TGTGCCAGCAGTTACTCGTTACAGGCAACTAATGAAAAACTGTTTTTT.

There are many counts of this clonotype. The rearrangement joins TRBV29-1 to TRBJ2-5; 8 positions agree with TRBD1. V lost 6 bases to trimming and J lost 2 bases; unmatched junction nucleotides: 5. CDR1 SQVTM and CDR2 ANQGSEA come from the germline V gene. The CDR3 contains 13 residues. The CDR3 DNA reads TGCAGCGTGGTGGGACAGGTACAAGAGACCCAGTACTTC. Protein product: CSVVGQVQETQYF.

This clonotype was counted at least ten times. CDR3: CASSSSRLAGAYEQYF. The CDR3 DNA reads TGTGCCAGCAGCTCGTCAAGACTAGCGGGAGCCTACGAGCAGTACTTC. V and J are TRBV7-2 and TRBJ2-7; 12 bases are a match to TRBD2. The J segment lost 2 bases and the V segment lost 4 bases, leaving 6 bases of the junction unmatched. This CDR3 contains 16 residues. From germline, CDR1 is SGHTA and CDR2 FQGNSA.

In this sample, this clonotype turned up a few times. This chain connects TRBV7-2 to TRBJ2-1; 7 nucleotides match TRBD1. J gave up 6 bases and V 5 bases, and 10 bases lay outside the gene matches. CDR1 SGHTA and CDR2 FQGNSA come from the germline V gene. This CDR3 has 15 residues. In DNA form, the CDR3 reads TGTGCCAGCAGCCCGGACAGGTGGGGTTTCAATGAGCAGTTCTTC. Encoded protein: CASSPDRWGFNEQFF.

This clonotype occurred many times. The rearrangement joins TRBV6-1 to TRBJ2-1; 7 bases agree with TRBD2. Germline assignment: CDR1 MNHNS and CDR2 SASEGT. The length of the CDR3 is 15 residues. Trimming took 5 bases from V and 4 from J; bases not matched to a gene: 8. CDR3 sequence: CASSPGTNYYNEQFF. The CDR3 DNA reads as TGTGCCAGCAGTCCAGGGACTAACTATTACAATGAGCAGTTCTTC.

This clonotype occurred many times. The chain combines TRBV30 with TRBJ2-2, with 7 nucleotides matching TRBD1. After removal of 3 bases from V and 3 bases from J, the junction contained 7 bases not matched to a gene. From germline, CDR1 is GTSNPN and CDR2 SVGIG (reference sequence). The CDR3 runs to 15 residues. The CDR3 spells CAWRSTGEYTGELFF. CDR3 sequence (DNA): TGTGCCTGGAGGTCTACAGGGGAGTACACCGGGGAGCTGTTTTTT.

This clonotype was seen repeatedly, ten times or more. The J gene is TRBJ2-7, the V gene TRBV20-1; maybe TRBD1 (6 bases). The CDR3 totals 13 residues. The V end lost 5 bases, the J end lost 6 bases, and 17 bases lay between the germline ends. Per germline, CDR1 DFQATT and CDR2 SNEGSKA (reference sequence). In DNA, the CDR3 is TGCAGTGCTCCCGATACAGGGTTCGGCGAGCAGTACTTC. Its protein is CSAPDTGFGEQYF.

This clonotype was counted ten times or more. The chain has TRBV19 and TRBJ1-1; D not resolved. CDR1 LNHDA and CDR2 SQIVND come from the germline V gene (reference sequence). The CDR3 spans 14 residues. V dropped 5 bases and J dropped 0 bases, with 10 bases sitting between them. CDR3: CASSPRPMNTEAFF. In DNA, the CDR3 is TGTGCCAGTAGTCCTAGACCCATGAACACTGAAGCTTTCTTT.

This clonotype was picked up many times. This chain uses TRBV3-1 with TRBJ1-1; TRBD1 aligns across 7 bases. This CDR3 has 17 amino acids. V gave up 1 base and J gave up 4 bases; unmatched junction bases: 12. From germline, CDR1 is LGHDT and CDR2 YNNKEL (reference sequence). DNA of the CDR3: TGTGCCAGCAGCCAAGGGACAGGCGTGGCCCTGAGCACTGAAGCTTTCTTT. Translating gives CASSQGTGVALSTEAFF.

CDR3 region: CASSLEGRSSYNEQFF. DNA for the CDR3: TGTGCCAGCAGCTTGGAAGGGAGGTCGTCCTACAATGAGCAGTTCTTC. The rearrangement joins TRBV5-5 to TRBJ2-1, with D maybe TRBD2 (6 bases). Germline values: CDR1 SGHKS, CDR2 YYEKEE (reference sequence). CDR3 size: 16 residues. With 0 bases removed from V and 1 base from J, the gap between germline ends came to 11 bases.

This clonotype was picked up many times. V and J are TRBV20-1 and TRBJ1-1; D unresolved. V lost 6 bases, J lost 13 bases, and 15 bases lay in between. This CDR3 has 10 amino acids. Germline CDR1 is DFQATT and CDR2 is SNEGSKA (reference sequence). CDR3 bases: TGCAGTGCGGTGGGAGGACCGGTTTTCTTT. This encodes CSAVGGPVFF.

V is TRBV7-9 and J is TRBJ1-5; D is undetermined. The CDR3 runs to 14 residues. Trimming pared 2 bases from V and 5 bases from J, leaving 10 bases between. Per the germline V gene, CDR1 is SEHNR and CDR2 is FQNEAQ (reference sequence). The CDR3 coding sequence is TGTGCCAGCAGCTTATGGGAAGCGGATCAGCCCCAGCATTTT. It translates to CASSLWEADQPQHF.

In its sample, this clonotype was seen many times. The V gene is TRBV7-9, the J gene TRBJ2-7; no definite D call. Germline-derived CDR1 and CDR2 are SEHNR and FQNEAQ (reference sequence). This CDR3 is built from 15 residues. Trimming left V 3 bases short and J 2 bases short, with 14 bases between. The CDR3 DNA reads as TGTGCCAGCAGCTTGCAAGAGGAACATACCTACGAGCAGTACTTC. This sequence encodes CASSLQEEHTYEQYF.

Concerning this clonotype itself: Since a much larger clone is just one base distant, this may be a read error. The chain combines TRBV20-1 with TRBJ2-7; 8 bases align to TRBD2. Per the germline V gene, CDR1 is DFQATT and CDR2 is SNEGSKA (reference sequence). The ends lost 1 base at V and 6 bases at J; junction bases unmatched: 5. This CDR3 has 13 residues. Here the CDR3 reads CSARGGRRCEQYF. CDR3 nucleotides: TGCAGTGCTAGAGGCGGGAGGAGGTGCGAGCAGTACTTC.

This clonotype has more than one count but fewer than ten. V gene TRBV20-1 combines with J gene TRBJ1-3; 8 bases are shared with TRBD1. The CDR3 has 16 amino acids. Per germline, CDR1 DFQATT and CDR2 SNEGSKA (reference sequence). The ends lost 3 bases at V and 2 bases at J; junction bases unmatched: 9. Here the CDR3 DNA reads TGCAGTGCTAGCCCCGACAGGGGAGCCACTGGAAACACCATATATTTT. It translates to CSASPDRGATGNTIYF.

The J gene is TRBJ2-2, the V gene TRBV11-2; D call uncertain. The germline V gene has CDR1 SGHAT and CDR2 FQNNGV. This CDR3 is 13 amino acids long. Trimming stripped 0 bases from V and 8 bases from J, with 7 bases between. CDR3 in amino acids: CASSLDPQGELFF. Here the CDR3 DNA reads TGTGCCAGCAGCTTAGATCCTCAAGGGGAGCTGTTTTTT.

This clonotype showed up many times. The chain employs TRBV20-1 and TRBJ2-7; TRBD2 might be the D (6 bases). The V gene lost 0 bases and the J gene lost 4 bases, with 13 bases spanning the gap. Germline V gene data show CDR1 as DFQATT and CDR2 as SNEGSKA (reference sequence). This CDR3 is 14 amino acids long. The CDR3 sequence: CSARDLLALYEQYF. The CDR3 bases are TGCAGTGCTAGAGATCTACTAGCTCTATACGAGCAGTACTTC.

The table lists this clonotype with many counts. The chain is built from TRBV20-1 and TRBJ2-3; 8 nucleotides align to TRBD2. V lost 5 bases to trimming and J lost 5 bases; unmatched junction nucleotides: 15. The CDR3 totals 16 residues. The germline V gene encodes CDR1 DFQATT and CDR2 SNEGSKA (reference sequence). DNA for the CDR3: TGCAGTGCTCGAGGGCGGACTAGCAGACAACAAGATACGCAGTATTTT. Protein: CSARGRTSRQQDTQYF.

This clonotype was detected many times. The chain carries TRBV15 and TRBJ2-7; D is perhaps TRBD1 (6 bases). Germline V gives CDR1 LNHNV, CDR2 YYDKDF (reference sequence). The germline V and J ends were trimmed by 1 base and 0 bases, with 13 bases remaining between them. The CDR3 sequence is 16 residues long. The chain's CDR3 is CATSRVLSGVSYEQYF. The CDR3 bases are TGTGCCACCAGCAGAGTCCTATCAGGGGTCTCCTACGAGCAGTACTTC.

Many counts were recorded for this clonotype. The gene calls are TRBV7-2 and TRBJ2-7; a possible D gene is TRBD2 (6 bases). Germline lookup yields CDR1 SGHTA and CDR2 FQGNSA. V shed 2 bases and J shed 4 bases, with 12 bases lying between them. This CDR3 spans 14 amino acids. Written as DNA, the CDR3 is TGTGCCAGCAGCTTAAGCGGTGGGGGGTACGAGCAGTACTTC. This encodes CASSLSGGGYEQYF.

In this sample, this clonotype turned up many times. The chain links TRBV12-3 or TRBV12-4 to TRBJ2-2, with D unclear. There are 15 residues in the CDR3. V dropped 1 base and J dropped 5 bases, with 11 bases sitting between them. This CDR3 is CASSLVRAPTGELFF. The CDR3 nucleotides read TGTGCCAGCAGTTTAGTAAGAGCCCCGACCGGGGAGCTGTTTTTT.

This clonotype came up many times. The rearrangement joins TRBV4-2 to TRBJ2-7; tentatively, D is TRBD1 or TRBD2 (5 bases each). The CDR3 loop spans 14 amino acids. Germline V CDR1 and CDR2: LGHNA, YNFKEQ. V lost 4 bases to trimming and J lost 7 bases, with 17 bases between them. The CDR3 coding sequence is TGTGCCAGCAGCCCCGGGACGGACCGTAATGAGCAGTACTTC. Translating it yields CASSPGTDRNEQYF.

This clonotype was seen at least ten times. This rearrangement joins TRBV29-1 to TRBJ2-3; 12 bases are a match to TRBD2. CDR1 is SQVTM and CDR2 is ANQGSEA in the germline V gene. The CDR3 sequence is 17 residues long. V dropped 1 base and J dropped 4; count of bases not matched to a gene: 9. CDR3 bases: TGCAGCGTTGAAGGCACACCGACTAGCGGGAGCGCAGATACGCAGTATTTT. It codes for CSVEGTPTSGSADTQYF.